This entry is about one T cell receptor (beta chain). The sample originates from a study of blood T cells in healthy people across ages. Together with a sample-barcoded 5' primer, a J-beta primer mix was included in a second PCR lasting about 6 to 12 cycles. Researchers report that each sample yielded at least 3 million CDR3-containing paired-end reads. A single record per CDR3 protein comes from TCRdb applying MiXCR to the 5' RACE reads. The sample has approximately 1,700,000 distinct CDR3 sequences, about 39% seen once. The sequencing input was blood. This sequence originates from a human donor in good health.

In DNA, the CDR3 is TGTGCCAGCCTTCACTGGGGGCGAAAGGAAACTCAGTCTGGGGCCAACGTCCTGACTTTC. The encoded protein is CASLHWGRKETQSGANVLTF. This chain joins TRBV2 and TRBJ2-6; D may be TRBD1 (6 bases). This CDR3 spans 20 amino acids. Looked up from germline, CDR1 is SNHLY and CDR2 is FYNNEI. Trimming left V 8 bases short and J 1 base short, with 27 bases between.